Listed below are T cell receptor beta chains from one sample, sequenced in a study of blood T cell repertoires in COVID-19. Using immunoSEQ multiplex PCR, the repertoire was profiled, and TCRdb retains in-frame clones only, with some absent. Found here are some 400,000 clones, 80% to 95% of them singletons; the top ten hold about 0.86%. The sequencing sample was made of PBMCs or T cells enriched from blood (not recorded which). These TCRs come from a woman aged 40 to 50 who had been exposed to COVID-19. Both conserved end residues are part of each CDR3. D genes are given only for firm matches. Rows may omit the clone size; those that give it use once, few, many or a size class.

clone_size: .
d_call: .
v_call: TRBV7-8
j_call: TRBJ1-5
cdr3_aa: CASSLRRDKNQPQHF
cdr3_nt: TGTGCCAGCAGCTTAAGGAGGGATAAAAATCAGCCCCAGCATTTT

clone_size: .
d_call: TRBD2
v_call: TRBV7-9
j_call: TRBJ2-1
cdr3_aa: CASRLAGGYEQFF
cdr3_nt: TGTGCCAGCAGACTAGCGGGGGGATACGAGCAGTTCTTC

clone_size: .
d_call: .
v_call: TRBV4-1
j_call: TRBJ1-1
cdr3_aa: CASSQGLKRFYTEAFF
cdr3_nt: TGCGCCAGCAGCCAAGGGTTGAAGAGATTTTACACTGAAGCTTTCTTT

clone_size: .
d_call: TRBD2
v_call: TRBV5-1
j_call: TRBJ2-1
cdr3_aa: CASSLASFSGGNNEQFF
cdr3_nt: TGCGCCAGCAGCTTGGCCTCTTTTAGCGGGGGCAACAATGAGCAGTTCTTC

clone_size: .
d_call: TRBD2
v_call: TRBV19
j_call: TRBJ2-4
cdr3_aa: CASSSAGGLRRANIQYF
cdr3_nt: TGTGCCAGTAGTAGTGCGGGGGGCTTAAGACGAGCAAACATTCAGTACTTC

clone_size: .
d_call: TRBD1
v_call: TRBV10-2
j_call: TRBJ1-3
cdr3_aa: CASRGTANSGNTIYF
cdr3_nt: TGCGCCAGCAGAGGGACAGCGAACTCTGGAAACACCATATATTTT

clone_size: .
d_call: .
v_call: TRBV5-6
j_call: TRBJ1-3
cdr3_aa: CASSLTGTSGNTIYF
cdr3_nt: TGTGCCAGCAGCTTAACAGGCACCTCTGGAAACACCATATATTTT

clone_size: few
d_call: .
v_call: TRBV3-1/TRBV3-2
j_call: TRBJ1-1
cdr3_aa: CASSQGARTEAFF
cdr3_nt: TGTGCCAGCAGCCAGGGGGCGCGCACTGAAGCTTTCTTT

clone_size: .
d_call: .
v_call: TRBV18
j_call: TRBJ2-1
cdr3_aa: CASSPLDSLRNEQFF
cdr3_nt: TGTGCCAGCTCACCCCTGGACAGCCTGCGGAATGAGCAGTTCTTC

clone_size: .
d_call: TRBD1
v_call: TRBV5-1
j_call: TRBJ1-2
cdr3_aa: CASSPREGASYGYTF
cdr3_nt: TGCGCCAGCAGCCCCCGGGAGGGGGCAAGCTATGGCTACACCTTC

clone_size: once
d_call: .
v_call: TRBV2
j_call: TRBJ1-1
cdr3_aa: CASSPRTANTEAFF
cdr3_nt: TGTGCCAGCAGCCCCCGGACAGCCAACACTGAAGCTTTCTTT

clone_size: .
d_call: TRBD2
v_call: TRBV6-4
j_call: TRBJ2-3
cdr3_aa: CASSAGGGTDTQYF
cdr3_nt: TGTGCCAGCAGTGCGGGGGGTGGCACAGATACGCAGTATTTT

clone_size: few
d_call: TRBD2
v_call: TRBV11-3
j_call: TRBJ2-2
cdr3_aa: CASRRTRGPGELFF
cdr3_nt: TGTGCCAGCAGGAGGACTAGGGGTCCCGGGGAGCTGTTTTTT

clone_size: .
d_call: .
v_call: TRBV29-1
j_call: TRBJ2-7
cdr3_aa: CSVERQVGEQYF
cdr3_nt: TGCAGCGTTGAAAGACAGGTTGGCGAGCAGTACTTC

clone_size: few
d_call: TRBD1
v_call: TRBV7-3
j_call: TRBJ2-7
cdr3_aa: CASGRDREGEQYF
cdr3_nt: TGTGCCAGCGGCCGGGACAGGGAAGGCGAGCAGTACTTC

clone_size: .
d_call: TRBD1
v_call: TRBV7-3
j_call: TRBJ2-1
cdr3_aa: CASSLQGAINSEQFF
cdr3_nt: TGTGCCAGCAGCTTACAGGGGGCGATCAACAGTGAGCAGTTCTTC

clone_size: .
d_call: .
v_call: TRBV5-1
j_call: TRBJ1-2
cdr3_aa: CASSLSPGQRRYGYTF
cdr3_nt: TGCGCCAGCAGCCTATCACCTGGACAGAGGCGGTATGGCTACACCTTC

clone_size: .
d_call: TRBD2
v_call: TRBV10-2
j_call: TRBJ2-2
cdr3_aa: CASTASGGTGELFF
cdr3_nt: TGCGCCAGCACAGCTAGCGGGGGCACCGGGGAGCTGTTTTTT

clone_size: .
d_call: TRBD1
v_call: TRBV6-2/TRBV6-3
j_call: TRBJ2-7
cdr3_aa: CASSLDRTEQYF
cdr3_nt: TGTGCCAGCAGTTTGGACAGGACTGAGCAGTACTTC

clone_size: once
d_call: TRBD1
v_call: TRBV4-3
j_call: TRBJ1-1
cdr3_aa: CASSQGQGNTEAFF
cdr3_nt: TGCGCCAGCAGCCAAGGACAGGGGAACACTGAAGCTTTCTTT

clone_size: once
d_call: .
v_call: TRBV19
j_call: TRBJ1-1
cdr3_aa: CASRTGDRNTEAFF
cdr3_nt: TGTGCCAGCCGAACGGGAGACCGGAACACTGAAGCTTTCTTT

clone_size: .
d_call: .
v_call: TRBV5-5
j_call: TRBJ1-1
cdr3_aa: CASSLVVGRGTEAFF
cdr3_nt: TGTGCCAGCAGCTTGGTGGTAGGGCGGGGCACTGAAGCTTTCTTT

clone_size: .
d_call: .
v_call: TRBV19
j_call: TRBJ1-5
cdr3_aa: CASRLRRASNQPQHF
cdr3_nt: TGTGCCAGTAGGCTCCGCAGGGCAAGCAATCAGCCCCAGCATTTT

clone_size: .
d_call: .
v_call: TRBV30
j_call: TRBJ2-7
cdr3_aa: CAWITGYEQYF
cdr3_nt: TGTGCCTGGATAACCGGTTACGAGCAGTACTTC

clone_size: .
d_call: .
v_call: TRBV23-1
j_call: TRBJ1-3
cdr3_aa: CASSQFDDYSGNTIYF
cdr3_nt: TGCGCCAGCAGTCAATTCGACGACTACTCTGGAAACACCATATATTTT

clone_size: few
d_call: TRBD2
v_call: TRBV5-3
j_call: TRBJ2-7
cdr3_aa: CARSSPFVTSGIPYEQYF
cdr3_nt: TGTGCCAGAAGCTCGCCCTTTGTGACTAGCGGGATCCCCTACGAGCAGTACTTC

clone_size: once
d_call: .
v_call: TRBV5-1
j_call: TRBJ2-1
cdr3_aa: CASSPVGGAYNEQFF
cdr3_nt: TGCGCCAGCAGCCCGGTCGGGGGAGCCTACAATGAGCAGTTCTTC

clone_size: .
d_call: .
v_call: TRBV6-2/TRBV6-3
j_call: TRBJ1-2
cdr3_aa: CASSPDQGYGYTF
cdr3_nt: TGTGCCAGCAGCCCGGACCAGGGCTATGGCTACACCTTC

clone_size: .
d_call: TRBD1
v_call: TRBV6-5
j_call: TRBJ1-2
cdr3_aa: CASSLDRGDPAGYTF
cdr3_nt: TGTGCCAGCAGTTTAGACAGGGGGGACCCAGCTGGCTACACCTTC

clone_size: .
d_call: .
v_call: TRBV10-3
j_call: TRBJ1-2
cdr3_aa: CAISGRDISNYGYTF
cdr3_nt: TGTGCCATCAGTGGACGGGACATTTCTAACTATGGCTACACCTTC

clone_size: .
d_call: .
v_call: TRBV18
j_call: TRBJ1-4
cdr3_aa: CASSPQGLKTNEKLFF
cdr3_nt: TGTGCCAGCTCACCACAGGGGTTGAAGACTAATGAAAAACTGTTTTTT

clone_size: .
d_call: TRBD1
v_call: TRBV13
j_call: TRBJ1-1
cdr3_aa: CASSRDRVADTEAFF
cdr3_nt: TGTGCCAGCAGCCGGGACAGGGTAGCGGACACTGAAGCTTTCTTT

clone_size: .
d_call: .
v_call: TRBV30
j_call: TRBJ2-7
cdr3_aa: CAVRVQGTYEQYF
cdr3_nt: TGTGCGGTCCGGGTTCAGGGTACCTACGAGCAGTACTTC

clone_size: .
d_call: TRBD1
v_call: TRBV5-1
j_call: TRBJ2-5
cdr3_aa: CASSLAGQGGETQYF
cdr3_nt: TGCGCCAGCAGCTTGGCGGGACAGGGGGGAGAGACCCAGTACTTC

clone_size: .
d_call: .
v_call: TRBV3-1/TRBV3-2
j_call: TRBJ1-3
cdr3_aa: CASSNPAAGAGGNTIYF
cdr3_nt: TGTGCCAGCAGCAACCCGGCGGCGGGGGCTGGGGGAAACACCATATATTTT

clone_size: .
d_call: .
v_call: TRBV30
j_call: TRBJ1-1
cdr3_aa: CAWSVLLRGPEAFF
cdr3_nt: TGTGCCTGGAGTGTACTTCTTCGCGGGCCTGAAGCTTTCTTT

clone_size: once
d_call: TRBD1
v_call: TRBV7-8
j_call: TRBJ1-1
cdr3_aa: CASSTPGGRGNTEAFF
cdr3_nt: TGTGCCAGCAGCACCCCAGGGGGGCGCGGGAACACTGAAGCTTTCTTT

clone_size: .
d_call: .
v_call: TRBV27
j_call: TRBJ1-1
cdr3_aa: CASSYRGARTEAFF
cdr3_nt: TGTGCCAGCAGTTACCGGGGGGCGAGGACTGAAGCTTTCTTT

clone_size: .
d_call: .
v_call: TRBV5-8
j_call: TRBJ1-2
cdr3_aa: CASSLGGSGYGYTF
cdr3_nt: TGTGCCAGCAGCTTAGGAGGGTCAGGATATGGCTACACCTTC

clone_size: .
d_call: .
v_call: TRBV7-2
j_call: TRBJ1-5
cdr3_aa: CASSLSLGDLNQPQHF
cdr3_nt: TGTGCCAGCAGCCTTAGCTTAGGGGATCTCAATCAGCCCCAGCATTTT

clone_size: .
d_call: .
v_call: TRBV18
j_call: TRBJ1-6
cdr3_aa: CASSPFSDSGGSSYNSPLHF
cdr3_nt: TGTGCCAGCTCACCATTCAGTGACAGCGGAGGGAGCTCCTATAATTCACCCCTCCACTTT

clone_size: .
d_call: TRBD1
v_call: TRBV30
j_call: TRBJ1-5
cdr3_aa: CAWSGGQGNQPQHF
cdr3_nt: TGTGCCTGGAGTGGCGGACAGGGGAATCAGCCCCAGCATTTT

clone_size: .
d_call: TRBD2
v_call: TRBV9
j_call: TRBJ2-1
cdr3_aa: CASSVPSGSKGNEQFF
cdr3_nt: TGTGCCAGCAGCGTACCTAGCGGGAGTAAGGGGAATGAGCAGTTCTTC